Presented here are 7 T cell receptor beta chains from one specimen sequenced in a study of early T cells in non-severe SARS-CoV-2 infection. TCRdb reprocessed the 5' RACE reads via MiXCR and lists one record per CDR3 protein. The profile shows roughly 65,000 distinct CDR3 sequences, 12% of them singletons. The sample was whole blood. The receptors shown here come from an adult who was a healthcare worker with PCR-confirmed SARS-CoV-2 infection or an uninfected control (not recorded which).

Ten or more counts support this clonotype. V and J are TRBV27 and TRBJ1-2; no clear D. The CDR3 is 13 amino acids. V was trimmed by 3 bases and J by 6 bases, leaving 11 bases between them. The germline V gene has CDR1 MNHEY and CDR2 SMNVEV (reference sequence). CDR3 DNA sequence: TGTGCCAGCAGTTTGGCTCATTCGGATGGCTACACCTTC. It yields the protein CASSLAHSDGYTF.

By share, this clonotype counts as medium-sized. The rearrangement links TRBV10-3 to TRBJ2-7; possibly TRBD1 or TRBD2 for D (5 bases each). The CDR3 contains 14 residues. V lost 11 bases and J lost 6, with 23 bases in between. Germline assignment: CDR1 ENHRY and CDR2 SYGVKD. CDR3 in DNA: TGTGCCGCCGGGGCTGGGAGTGGTACGGGCGAGCAGTACTTC. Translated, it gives CAAGAGSGTGEQYF.

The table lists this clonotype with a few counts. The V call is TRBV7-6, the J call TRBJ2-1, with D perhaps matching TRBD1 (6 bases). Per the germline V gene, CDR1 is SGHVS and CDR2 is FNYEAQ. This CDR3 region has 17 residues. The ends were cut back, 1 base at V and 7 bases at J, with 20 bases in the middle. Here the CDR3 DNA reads TGTGCCAGCAGCTTAGACATCCCCGGGACACGCTCGAATGAGCAGTTCTTC. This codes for CASSLDIPGTRSNEQFF.

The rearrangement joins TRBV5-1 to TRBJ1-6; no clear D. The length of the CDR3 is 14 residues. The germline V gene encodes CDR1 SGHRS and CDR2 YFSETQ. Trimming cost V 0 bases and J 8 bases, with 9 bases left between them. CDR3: CASSLEQTDSPLHF. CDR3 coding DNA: TGCGCCAGCAGCTTGGAACAGACCGATTCACCCCTCCACTTT.

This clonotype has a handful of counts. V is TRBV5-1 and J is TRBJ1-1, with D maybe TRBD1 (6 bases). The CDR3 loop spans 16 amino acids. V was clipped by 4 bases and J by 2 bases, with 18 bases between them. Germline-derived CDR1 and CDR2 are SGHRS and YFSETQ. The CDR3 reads CASSQYDWTANTEAFF. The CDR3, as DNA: TGCGCCAGCAGCCAATACGACTGGACAGCCAACACTGAAGCTTTCTTT.

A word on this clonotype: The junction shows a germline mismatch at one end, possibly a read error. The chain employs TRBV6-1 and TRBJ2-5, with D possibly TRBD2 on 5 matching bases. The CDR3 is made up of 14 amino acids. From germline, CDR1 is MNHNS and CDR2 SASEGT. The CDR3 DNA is TGTGTCAGCAGTCCCGGTTCGGGAACGGAGACCCAGTACTTC. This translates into CVSSPGSGTETQYF.

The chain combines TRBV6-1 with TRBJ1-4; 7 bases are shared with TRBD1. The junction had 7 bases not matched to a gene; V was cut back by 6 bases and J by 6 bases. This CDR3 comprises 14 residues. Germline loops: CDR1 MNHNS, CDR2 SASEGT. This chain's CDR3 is CASSSQGLDEKLFF. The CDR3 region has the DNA TGTGCCAGCAGCTCACAGGGGTTGGATGAAAAACTGTTTTTT.